The TCR beta chain under discussion was sequenced for a study of neurological immune-mediated disorders. The study's findings and limits: Expanded clones shared no CDR3 amino acid sequences across subjects, suggesting private repertoires in all groups.

The time point is: longitudinal time-point 3. Synthesis of cDNA used 5'RACE (with 10-nucleotide random UMIs). Using its own MiXCR run on the 5' RACE reads, TCRdb lists one record per CDR3 protein. The table shows approximately 58,000 distinct CDR3 sequences, with roughly 8.3% occurring only once. This clonotype was observed a handful of times. Its antigen is still unknown. The germline V and J ends were trimmed by 6 bases and 3 bases, with 3 bases remaining between them. Germline V gene data show CDR1 as SGHRS and CDR2 as YFSETQ. CDR3 size: 11 residues. The receptor comes from a woman between 40 and 55 years old in good health. The rearrangement uses TRBV5-1 and TRBJ2-2; no clear D. Material: PBMCs. The CDR3: CASTYTGELFF. The CDR3 region has the DNA TGCGCCAGCACCTACACCGGGGAGCTGTTTTTT. The complete variable domain, with remaining parts taken from reference TRBV5-1 and TRBJ2-2, reads KAGVTQTPRYLIKTRGQQVTLSCSPISGHRSVSWYQQTPGQGLQFLFEYFSETQRNKGNFPGRFSGRQFSNSRSEMNVSTLELGDSALYLCASTYTGELFFGEGSRLTVL.